This is a list of T cell receptor beta chains from one sample in a study of Ad26.COV2.S vaccination and SARS-CoV-2 variants. Clones were sequenced by immunoSEQ multiplex PCR, and TCRdb holds only the in-frame ones, with some missing. Counted here are some 320,000 clones, approximately 80% occurring once; the ten biggest clones make up approximately 2.1%. The sequenced sample was peripheral blood, obtained in a trial of Ad26.COV2.S vaccine versus placebo. The source is a person aged 18-65 years who received the Ad26.COV2.S COVID-19 vaccine or a placebo. Each CDR3 is given with its conserved first and last residue. The order of the fields is D gene, clone size, J gene, V gene, CDR3 DNA, CDR3 protein. The D gene is left open where the match is weak. Clone size, where shown, is once, few, many, or a class for clones that have expanded.

d_gene: -; abundance: -; j_gene: TRBJ1-5; v_gene: TRBV7-2; CDR3nt: TGTGCCAGCAGCTCCCTCAAGGGGGATAGCAATCAGCCCCAGCATTTT; CDR3aa: CASSSLKGDSNQPQHF
d_gene: -; abundance: -; j_gene: TRBJ2-2; v_gene: TRBV5-1; CDR3nt: TGCGCCAGCAGCACTCTGCCTGGTTGGGACAACACCGGGGAGCTGTTTTTT; CDR3aa: CASSTLPGWDNTGELFF
d_gene: -; abundance: -; j_gene: TRBJ1-4; v_gene: TRBV2; CDR3nt: TGTGCCAGCAGTTCTTATTCTTATTCCCGTACAGGCCCGAATGAAAAACTGTTTTTT; CDR3aa: CASSSYSYSRTGPNEKLFF
d_gene: -; abundance: -; j_gene: TRBJ1-6; v_gene: TRBV6-5; CDR3nt: TGTGCCAGCAGTCAGGGCCTTAGTTGGTCACCCCTCCACTTT; CDR3aa: CASSQGLSWSPLHF
d_gene: -; abundance: -; j_gene: TRBJ2-7; v_gene: TRBV20-1; CDR3nt: TGCAGTGCTCCTTATTCCTACGAGCAGTACTTC; CDR3aa: CSAPYSYEQYF
d_gene: -; abundance: -; j_gene: TRBJ1-4; v_gene: TRBV5-1; CDR3nt: TGCGCCAGCAGCTTGAACACCGCAACTAATGAAAAACTGTTTTTT; CDR3aa: CASSLNTATNEKLFF
d_gene: TRBD2; abundance: -; j_gene: TRBJ2-5; v_gene: TRBV2; CDR3nt: TGTGCCAGCAGTGAAATGACTAGCGGGGTCTCTAGGACCCAGTACTTC; CDR3aa: CASSEMTSGVSRTQYF
d_gene: -; abundance: few; j_gene: TRBJ1-3; v_gene: TRBV3-1/TRBV3-2; CDR3nt: TGTGCCAGCAGCCAGAAGAGCTCTGGAAACACCATATATTTT; CDR3aa: CASSQKSSGNTIYF
d_gene: TRBD2; abundance: -; j_gene: TRBJ2-1; v_gene: TRBV24-1; CDR3nt: TGTGCCACCAGTGACTCCCCCAAGCGGGGGGGCCTTGAAGAGCAGTTCTTC; CDR3aa: CATSDSPKRGGLEEQFF
d_gene: -; abundance: -; j_gene: TRBJ1-5; v_gene: TRBV12-5; CDR3nt: TGTGCTAGTGGGTCAGGGAGAGAAGGACAGCCCCAGCATTTT; CDR3aa: CASGSGREGQPQHF
d_gene: TRBD1; abundance: -; j_gene: TRBJ2-5; v_gene: TRBV15; CDR3nt: TGTGCCACCAGCAGAACTACCGGGACAGGGGGGGAGACCCAGTACTTC; CDR3aa: CATSRTTGTGGETQYF
d_gene: -; abundance: -; j_gene: TRBJ1-5; v_gene: TRBV5-1; CDR3nt: TGCGCCAGCAGCTTTGGCGGTGATCAGCCCCAGCATTTT; CDR3aa: CASSFGGDQPQHF
d_gene: -; abundance: -; j_gene: TRBJ2-2; v_gene: TRBV19; CDR3nt: TGTGCCAGTAGCCTACAGGGAACCGGGGAGCTGTTTTTT; CDR3aa: CASSLQGTGELFF
d_gene: TRBD2; abundance: -; j_gene: TRBJ2-7; v_gene: TRBV6-5; CDR3nt: TGTGCCAGCAGACATACCGGGACTAGCGGCTACGAGCAGTACTTC; CDR3aa: CASRHTGTSGYEQYF
d_gene: -; abundance: -; j_gene: TRBJ2-6; v_gene: TRBV5-5; CDR3nt: TGTGCCAGCAGCTTGCCCCCTCGGAACGTCCTGACTTTC; CDR3aa: CASSLPPRNVLTF
d_gene: TRBD1; abundance: once; j_gene: TRBJ1-1; v_gene: TRBV4-1; CDR3nt: TGCGCCAGCAGCCAAACAGGGGTTAGCACTGAAGCTTTCTTT; CDR3aa: CASSQTGVSTEAFF
d_gene: TRBD1; abundance: few; j_gene: TRBJ1-1; v_gene: TRBV5-1; CDR3nt: TGCGCCAGCTTTCCAGCAGGGGGCCTGAACACTGAAGCTTTCTTT; CDR3aa: CASFPAGGLNTEAFF